This T cell receptor beta chain was captured by sequencing in a study of blood T cell repertoires in COVID-19. About the research overall: Material from acute and convalescent COVID-19 was sourced from the United States, Italy and Spain. T cells, B-cell-depleted T cells, or PBMCs supplied cDNA or gDNA.

In the original workflow: Amplification from reference gene primers served as the basis for estimated nucleated cell counts. TCRdb's table, derived via immunoSEQ multiplex PCR, lists solely in-frame clones and lacks some. V and J calls and clone size are those listed in that table; D and trimming were worked out from the DNA. The sample carries about 100,000 clones, around nine tenths recorded once. J gave up 4 bases and V 2 bases, and 6 bases lay outside the gene matches. Germline V gene lookup returns CDR1 LGHNA and CDR2 YSLEER. This CDR3 is 15 amino acids long. This TCR was recovered from a man at least 80 years old with acute or convalescent COVID-19. Specimen: peripheral blood. The rearrangement uses TRBV4-3 and TRBJ2-7, with 9 positions matching TRBD1. CDR3 protein: CASSQSGTGLYEQYF. The DNA of the CDR3 is TGCGCCAGCAGCCAATCCGGGACAGGGCTTTACGAGCAGTACTTC.